This T cell receptor beta chain was recovered during a study of cytomegalovirus exposure and HLA in healthy donors. Findings and limits, study-wide: Earlier analysis looked at TCR beta V segments, and most were productive about 90% or about 30% of the time.

Every donor was a healthy person donating bone marrow. Whereas donors were nominally healthy upon sampling, unrecorded immune exposures were probable. Researchers ran the PCR with 60 Vbeta and 13 Jbeta primers. The assay was immunoSEQ multiplex PCR, and TCRdb's table has in-frame clones only and misses some. The sample includes some 70,000 clones, more than 75% of them seen just once. Comments on this clone: What it binds is unknown.

Germline lookup yields CDR1 SGHTA and CDR2 FQGNSA. V shed 1 base, J shed 4 bases, and the junction held 11 bases outside the gene matches. This CDR3 spans 18 amino acids. The rearrangement joins TRBV7-2 to TRBJ1-3; 9 nucleotides line up with TRBD1. The TCR comes from a young man in good health and CMV-seronegative. The sequencing sample was made of PBMCs. Here the CDR3 reads CASSLVGGGQGTGNTIYF. CDR3 coding DNA: TGTGCCAGCAGCTTAGTAGGGGGTGGACAGGGGACCGGAAACACCATATATTTT. Full variable domain (missing parts from reference TRBV7-2 and TRBJ1-3): GAGVSQSPSNKVTEKGKDVELRCDPISGHTALYWYRQSLGQGLEFLIYFQGNSAPDKSGLPSDRFSAERTGGSVSTLTIQRTQQEDSAVYLCASSLVGGGQGTGNTIYFGEGSWLTVV.